This paragraph reports one TCR beta chain. The antigen remains undetermined. The data belong to a study of blood T cells in healthy people across ages. Each donor's blood draw was approximately 10 milliliters of peripheral blood. The use of a sample-barcoded 5' primer and a J-beta primer mix characterized a second PCR of roughly 6 to 11 cycles. With 12 random nucleotides, a template-switch adaptor tagged each individual cDNA molecule. Every sample gave at least 3 million paired-end reads containing CDR3. TCRdb fed the 5' RACE reads into MiXCR, producing one record per CDR3 protein. The sample lists hundreds of thousands of distinct CDR3 sequences, 56% occurring once. The CDR3 has 11 amino acids. Germline V lookup: CDR1 DFQATT, CDR2 SNEGSKA (reference sequence). Trimming took 0 bases from V and 9 from J, leaving 6 bases between them. Regarding the study as a whole: Any changes in expanded clonotypes were possibly confounded, as donor CMV status remained unknown.

The sequenced sample was blood. This chain uses TRBV20-1 with TRBJ2-4; D not resolved. The TCR comes from a man aged 35-49 years in good health. The CDR3 loop reads CSARDTGIQYF. CDR3 DNA: TGCAGTGCTAGAGATACGGGCATTCAGTACTTC.